This T cell receptor (beta chain) comes out of a study of blood T cells in healthy people across ages. A second PCR of about 7 to 11 cycles used a sample-barcoded 5' primer and a J-beta primer mix. TCRdb called the 5' RACE reads again in MiXCR, with one record for every CDR3 protein. This sample has 1.2 million to 1.5 million distinct CDR3 sequences, with 35% to 45% found just once. V shed 1 base, J shed 0 bases, and the junction held 6 bases outside the gene matches. The CDR3 extends over 17 amino acids. Germline V lookup: CDR1 SEHNR, CDR2 FQNEAQ (reference sequence). This clonotype turned up a few times.

This sequence originates from a woman between 18 and 30 years old in good health. The sequencing input was blood. The chain has TRBV7-9 and TRBJ2-1; 7 bases align to TRBD1. CDR3 DNA sequence: TGTGCCAGCAGCTTAGTCCCCGGACAGGTCTCCTACAATGAGCAGTTCTTC. The encoded protein is CASSLVPGQVSYNEQFF.